The T cell receptor beta chain described here comes from a study of blood T cell repertoires in COVID-19 (dated by TCRdb to 2020 to 2022). About the investigation overall: Samples from collaborators originated in the United States, Italy and Spain and spanned both the acute and convalescent phases of COVID-19. The prospective study material was composed of cDNA or gDNA derived from T cells, B-cell-depleted T cells, or PBMCs. Subjects who had been exposed to COVID-19, were actively infected with it, or had recovered from it provided the deeply sampled blood TCRbeta repertoires that made up the dataset. The repertoires were released in a freely available public database meant as a resource for research on the immune response to SARS-CoV-2. The samples were drawn from the first 160 participants of the ongoing ImmuneRACE study and from 1,254 subjects provided by 6 global collaborators. Nearly every sample came with metadata listing a de-identified subject ID, COVID-19 status, age in years and sex. Where HLA class I and class II types were available, the types were taken from metadata supplied by the sample provider, not from assay-based typing.

A remark on this clone: Which antigen it targets is not known. Nothing much larger sits one base from this clone, and base qualities are not available.

CDR1 and CDR2 were assigned from the germline V gene as SGHTS and YDEGEE. There are 14 amino acids in the CDR3, from cysteine to phenylalanine inclusive. Only the CDR3 region is kept as DNA, spanning 42 bases read in frame from base 1. Relative to germline, V is 6 bases shorter and J is 6 bases shorter, with 16 bases between their ends. General study outcomes and caveats: How much clinical and demographic metadata was included differed by source and by participant, and the metadata was provided uncurated.

In the prospective study, participants were about 18 to 95 years old, resided in fewer than 25 geographic areas of the United States, and were enrolled through a virtual design. In the prospective study, participants were assigned to cohorts based on the clinical history participants reported in a screening survey and a study questionnaire. Recovered participants in ImmuneRACE Cohort 3 were defined as having two consecutive negative NP/OP PCR tests, clearance from a healthcare professional, or resolution of symptoms. Mobile phlebotomists in the prospective study collected whole blood, serum and a nasopharyngeal or oropharyngeal swab from every participant. Participants in the prospective study had the option to provide additional blood draws and questionnaires over a roughly 2-month period. Blood samples from the prospective study were shipped frozen or at room temperature prior to DNA extraction.

TCRbeta CDR3 regions were amplified from genomic DNA using the immunoSEQ Assay, a bias-controlled multiplex PCR. Under the source paper's analysis protocol: Nucleated cell counts per sample were estimated from amplification of reference gene primers within the assay. Sequence reads were collapsed and filtered to measure the absolute abundance of every unique TCRbeta CDR3 rearrangement. Productive Simpson clonality was computed per sample as the square root of Simpson's diversity index over productive rearrangements. TCRdb re-hosts the immuneACCESS table, in-frame sequences only. Its copies lack some clones; in the studies checked, an unresolved V gene accounts for under half of them, and the cause for the rest is not known. V, J and clone size derive from that table, while D and trimming were established from the DNA sequence. The table for this sample lists nearly 350,000 clones; over 75% of them were counted only once. The ten largest make up approximately 1% of the sample.

The sequence links TRBV5-8 to TRBJ2-4; the best D guess is TRBD2, with 7 bases matching. The sequenced sample consisted of PBMCs or T cells enriched from blood (not recorded which). The TCR was taken from a woman aged 25 to 39 who had recovered from COVID-19. The nucleotide sequence is given as TGTGCCAGCACCCCGCGGGGGCAAAGAAACATTCAGTACTTC. It translates as CASTPRGQRNIQYF.